This T cell receptor (beta chain) was sequenced in a study of blood T cell repertoires in COVID-19 (dated by TCRdb to the early 2020s). In the study overall: The collaborator samples originated in the United States, Italy and Spain and spanned the acute and convalescent phases of COVID-19. The prospective study material was composed of cDNA or gDNA derived from T cells, B-cell-depleted T cells, or PBMCs. The repertoires were made available in a free public database intended to serve as a resource for research on the immune response to SARS-CoV-2. Samples came from the ongoing ImmuneRACE study (first 160 participants) plus 1,254 subjects from 6 global collaborators. A de-identified subject ID, COVID-19 status, age in years and sex were almost always included in the sample metadata. HLA class I and class II types, where available, came from metadata supplied by the sample provider rather than from assay-based typing. The dataset comprised deeply sampled blood TCRbeta repertoires from subjects exposed to, actively infected with, or recovered from COVID-19.

TCRbeta CDR3 regions were amplified from genomic DNA by means of the immunoSEQ Assay, a bias-controlled multiplex PCR. In the authors' own workflow: The number of nucleated cells in each sample was estimated by amplification of reference gene primers within the assay. Sequence reads were collapsed and filtered to measure the absolute abundance of every unique TCRbeta CDR3 rearrangement. For each sample, productive Simpson clonality was calculated as the square root of Simpson's diversity index across productive rearrangements. TCRdb carries this immuneACCESS record with in-frame sequences only. Its versions omit some clonotypes, under half of them owing to an unresolved V gene in the studies checked, with the rest unexplained. V, J and clone size reflect that table, while D and trimming were determined from the DNA. The sample table holds about 190,000 clones, of which around 90% were seen once. The ten largest clones capture around 7% of the sample.

Study-level results and caveats: How much clinical and demographic metadata was included differed by source and by participant, and the metadata was provided uncurated.

The CDR3 spans 15 residues, from the cysteine through the phenylalanine. The kept DNA is CDR3 alone, 45 bases in frame from the first base. V and J are truncated by 8 bases and 1 base respectively, leaving an intervening sequence of 15 bases. The germline V gene specifies MNHEY as CDR1 and SVGAGI as CDR2. As for this clone: Its target antigen remains unknown. No base quality values were provided; no much bigger clone lies one nucleotide off.

Each collaborating institution followed its own protocols to collect whole blood in K2EDTA tubes. For TCRbeta analysis, collaborator samples were shipped as frozen whole blood, as isolated PBMCs, or as DNA extracted from either sample type. The chain links TRBV6-5 with TRBJ2-1, with TRBD2 tentatively as D gene (6 bases match). The sequence derives from a man aged 40-55 years with acute or convalescent COVID-19. Sample: peripheral blood. At the DNA level, the sequence is TGTGCCAGCGCCCAGAGTCGGGGGTCCTACAATGAGCAGTTCTTC. Translation gives CASAQSRGSYNEQFF.